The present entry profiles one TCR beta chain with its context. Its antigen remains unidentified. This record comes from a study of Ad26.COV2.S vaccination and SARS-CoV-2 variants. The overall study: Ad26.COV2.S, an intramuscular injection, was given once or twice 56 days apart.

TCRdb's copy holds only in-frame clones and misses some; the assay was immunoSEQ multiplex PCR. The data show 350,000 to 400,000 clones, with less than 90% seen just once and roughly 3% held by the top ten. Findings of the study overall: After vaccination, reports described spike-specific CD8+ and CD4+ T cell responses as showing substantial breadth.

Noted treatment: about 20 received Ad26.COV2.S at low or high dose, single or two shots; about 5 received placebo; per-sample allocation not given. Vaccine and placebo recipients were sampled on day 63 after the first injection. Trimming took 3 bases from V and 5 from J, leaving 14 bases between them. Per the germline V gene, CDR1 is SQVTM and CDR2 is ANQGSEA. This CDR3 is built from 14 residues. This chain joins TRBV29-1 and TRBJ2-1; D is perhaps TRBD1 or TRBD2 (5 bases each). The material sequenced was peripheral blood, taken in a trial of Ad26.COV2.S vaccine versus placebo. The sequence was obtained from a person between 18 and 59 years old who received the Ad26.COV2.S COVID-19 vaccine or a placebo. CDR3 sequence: CSVDTGRQDNEQFF. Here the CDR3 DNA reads TGCAGCGTTGATACGGGGCGGCAAGACAATGAGCAGTTCTTC.